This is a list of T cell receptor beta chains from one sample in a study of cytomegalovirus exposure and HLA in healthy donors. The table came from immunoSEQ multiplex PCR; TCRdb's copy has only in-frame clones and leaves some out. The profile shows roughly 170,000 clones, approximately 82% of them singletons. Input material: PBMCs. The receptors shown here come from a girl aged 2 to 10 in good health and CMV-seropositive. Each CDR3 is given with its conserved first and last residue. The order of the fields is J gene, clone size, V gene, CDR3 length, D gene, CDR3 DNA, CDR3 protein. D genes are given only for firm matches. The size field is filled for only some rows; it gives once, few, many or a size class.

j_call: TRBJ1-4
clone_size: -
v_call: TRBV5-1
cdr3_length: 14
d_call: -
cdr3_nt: TGCGCCAGCAGCTTGCGCAGTTCTAATGAAAAACTGTTTTTT
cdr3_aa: CASSLRSSNEKLFF

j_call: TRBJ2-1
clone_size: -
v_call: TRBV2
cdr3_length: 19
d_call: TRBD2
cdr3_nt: TGTGCCAGCAGTGGGGGGACTAGCGGGAGGGCCGTGGCTGGATGGAAGCAGTTCTTC
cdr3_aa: CASSGGTSGRAVAGWKQFF

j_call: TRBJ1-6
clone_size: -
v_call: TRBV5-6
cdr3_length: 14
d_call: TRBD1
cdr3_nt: TGTGCCAGCAGCCTCGGACAGGGGGCTGGACCCCTCCACTTT
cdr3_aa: CASSLGQGAGPLHF

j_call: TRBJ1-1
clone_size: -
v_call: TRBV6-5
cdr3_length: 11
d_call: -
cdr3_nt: TGTGCCAGCAGGTTCGGCACTGAAGCTTTCTTT
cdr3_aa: CASRFGTEAFF

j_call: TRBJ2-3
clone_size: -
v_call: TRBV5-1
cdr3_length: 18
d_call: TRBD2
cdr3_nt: TGCGCCAGCACCGCCGGGGGGCTAGCGGGCGGTACCGGAGATACGCAGTATTTT
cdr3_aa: CASTAGGLAGGTGDTQYF

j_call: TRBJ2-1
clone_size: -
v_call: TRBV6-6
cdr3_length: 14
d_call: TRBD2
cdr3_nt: TGTGCCAGCAGTTACTCGGGACTAGACAATGAGCAGTTCTTC
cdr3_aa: CASSYSGLDNEQFF

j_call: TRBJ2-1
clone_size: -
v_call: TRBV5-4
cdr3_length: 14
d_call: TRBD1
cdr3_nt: TGTGCCAGCAGCTTGGGACAGGGGGCAGACGAGCAGTTCTTC
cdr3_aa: CASSLGQGADEQFF

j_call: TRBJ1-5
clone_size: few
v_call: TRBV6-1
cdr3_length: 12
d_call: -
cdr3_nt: TGTGCCGCAGGGAATAGCAATCAGCCCCAGCATTTT
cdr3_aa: CAAGNSNQPQHF

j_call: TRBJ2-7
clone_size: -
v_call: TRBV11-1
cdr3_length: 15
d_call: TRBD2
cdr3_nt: TGTGCCAGCAGCTTAGGCGCGGGAGGGCTCTACGAGCAGTACTTC
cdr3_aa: CASSLGAGGLYEQYF

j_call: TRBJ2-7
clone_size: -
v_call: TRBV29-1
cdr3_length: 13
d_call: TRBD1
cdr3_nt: TGCAGCGTTGTGGGACAGGGGGCCTACGAGCAGTACTTC
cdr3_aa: CSVVGQGAYEQYF

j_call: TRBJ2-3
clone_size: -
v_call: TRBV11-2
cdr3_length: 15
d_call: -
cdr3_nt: TGTGCCAGCAGCTGGCGGGGGCGGAGCACAGATACGCAGTATTTT
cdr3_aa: CASSWRGRSTDTQYF

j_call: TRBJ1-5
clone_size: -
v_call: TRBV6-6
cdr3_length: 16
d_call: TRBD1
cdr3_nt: TGTGCCAGCAGTTACCCCGGGACAGTTAGCAATCAGCCCCAGCATTTT
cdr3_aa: CASSYPGTVSNQPQHF

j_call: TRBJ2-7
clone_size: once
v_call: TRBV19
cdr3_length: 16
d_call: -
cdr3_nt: TGTGCCAGTAGTATAGCGGGTAGTGTCCCCTCCTACGAGCAGTACTTC
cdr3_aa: CASSIAGSVPSYEQYF

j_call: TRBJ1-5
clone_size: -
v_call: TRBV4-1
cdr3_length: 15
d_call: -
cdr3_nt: TGCGCCAGCAGCCAAGGGGGCAGGGGCGCCCAGCCCCAGCATTTT
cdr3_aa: CASSQGGRGAQPQHF

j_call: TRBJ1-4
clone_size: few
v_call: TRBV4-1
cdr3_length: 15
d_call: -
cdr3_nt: TGCGCCAGCACCCGGGTGTTGTGGGCTAATGAAAAACTGTTTTTT
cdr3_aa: CASTRVLWANEKLFF

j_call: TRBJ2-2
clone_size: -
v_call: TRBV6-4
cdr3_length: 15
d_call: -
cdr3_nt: TGTGCCAGCAGCCCCGACAGGCCCGGACCCGGGGAGCTGTTTTTT
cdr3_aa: CASSPDRPGPGELFF

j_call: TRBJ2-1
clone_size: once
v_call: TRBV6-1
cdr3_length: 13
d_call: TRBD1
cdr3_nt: TGTGCCAGCCGGACAGGGAGCATTTATGAGCAGTTCTTC
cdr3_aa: CASRTGSIYEQFF

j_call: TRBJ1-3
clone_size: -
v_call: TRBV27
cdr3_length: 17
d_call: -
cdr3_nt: TGTGCCAGCAGTTCCCGGGGGGGAGTAGCCTCTGGAAACACCATATATTTT
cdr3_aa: CASSSRGGVASGNTIYF

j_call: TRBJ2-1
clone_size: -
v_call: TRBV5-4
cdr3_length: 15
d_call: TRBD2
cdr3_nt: TGTGCCAGCAGCGGTAGCGGGAGTGCCAACAATGAGCAGTTCTTC
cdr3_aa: CASSGSGSANNEQFF

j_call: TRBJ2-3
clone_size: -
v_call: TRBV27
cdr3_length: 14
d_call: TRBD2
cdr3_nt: TGTGCCAGCGCCGGACTAGGAAGCACAGATACGCAGTATTTT
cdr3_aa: CASAGLGSTDTQYF

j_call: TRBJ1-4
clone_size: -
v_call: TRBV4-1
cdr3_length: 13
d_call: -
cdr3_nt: TGCGCCAGCAGCCAAGTTATCGGGGGGGGACTGTTTTTT
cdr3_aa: CASSQVIGGGLFF

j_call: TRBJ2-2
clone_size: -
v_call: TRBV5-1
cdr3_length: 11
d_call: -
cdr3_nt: TGCGCCAGCGGCCAAACCGGGGAGCTGTTTTTT
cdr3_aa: CASGQTGELFF

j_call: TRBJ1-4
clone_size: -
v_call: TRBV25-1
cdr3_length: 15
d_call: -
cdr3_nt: TGTGCCAGCAGTGAATCAGTTGCAACTAATGAAAAACTGTTTTTT
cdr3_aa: CASSESVATNEKLFF

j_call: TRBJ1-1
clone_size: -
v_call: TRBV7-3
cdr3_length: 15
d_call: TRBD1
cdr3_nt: TGTGCCAGCAGAGTGGCAGGGGGTGCCGACACTGAAGCTTTCTTT
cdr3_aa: CASRVAGGADTEAFF

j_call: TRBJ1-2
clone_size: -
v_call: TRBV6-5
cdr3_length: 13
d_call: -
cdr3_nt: TGTGCCAGCAGTTACTCGAGGGTAGGGGGCTACACCTTC
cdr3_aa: CASSYSRVGGYTF

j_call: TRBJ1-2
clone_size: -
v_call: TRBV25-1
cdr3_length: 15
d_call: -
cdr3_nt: TGTGCCAGCAGTCACCCCCGGGAGGGTCGCTATGGCTACACCTTC
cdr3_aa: CASSHPREGRYGYTF

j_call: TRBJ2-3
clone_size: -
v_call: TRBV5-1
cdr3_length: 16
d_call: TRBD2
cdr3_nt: TGCGCCAGCAGCTTGGTAGGATTAGCGGGAGCCGATACGCAGTATTTT
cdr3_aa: CASSLVGLAGADTQYF

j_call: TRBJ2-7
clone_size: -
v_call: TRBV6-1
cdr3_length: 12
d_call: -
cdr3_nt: TGTGCCAGCAGTGAAGCCGTCTACGAGCAGTACTTC
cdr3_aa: CASSEAVYEQYF

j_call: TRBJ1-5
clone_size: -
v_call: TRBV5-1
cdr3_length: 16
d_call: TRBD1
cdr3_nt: TGCGCCAGCAGCCCGGGGACAGGGGGAAGTAATCAGCCCCAGCATTTT
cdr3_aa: CASSPGTGGSNQPQHF